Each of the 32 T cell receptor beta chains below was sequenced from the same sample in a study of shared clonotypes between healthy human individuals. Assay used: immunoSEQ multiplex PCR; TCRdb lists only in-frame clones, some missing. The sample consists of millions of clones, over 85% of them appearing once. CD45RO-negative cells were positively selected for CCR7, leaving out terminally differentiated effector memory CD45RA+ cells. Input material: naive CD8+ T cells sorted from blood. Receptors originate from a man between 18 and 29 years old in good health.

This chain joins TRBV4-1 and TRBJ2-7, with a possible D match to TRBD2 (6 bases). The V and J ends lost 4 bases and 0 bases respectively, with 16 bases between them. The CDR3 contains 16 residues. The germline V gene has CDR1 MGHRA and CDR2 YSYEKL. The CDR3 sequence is CASSPTGGASSYEQYF. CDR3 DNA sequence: TGCGCCAGCAGCCCAACCGGAGGGGCCAGCTCCTACGAGCAGTACTTC.

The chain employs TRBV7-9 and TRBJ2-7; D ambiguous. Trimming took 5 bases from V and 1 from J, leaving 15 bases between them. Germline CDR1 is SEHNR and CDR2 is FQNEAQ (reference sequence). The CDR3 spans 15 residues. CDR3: CASSPPSAESYEQYF. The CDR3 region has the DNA TGTGCCAGCAGCCCCCCGTCGGCGGAATCCTACGAGCAGTACTTC.

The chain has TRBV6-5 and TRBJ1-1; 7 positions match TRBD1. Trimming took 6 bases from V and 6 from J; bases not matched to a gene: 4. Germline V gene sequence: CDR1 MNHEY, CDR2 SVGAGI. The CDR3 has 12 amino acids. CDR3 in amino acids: CASSHRGSEAFF. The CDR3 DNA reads TGTGCCAGCAGCCACAGGGGTTCTGAAGCTTTCTTT.

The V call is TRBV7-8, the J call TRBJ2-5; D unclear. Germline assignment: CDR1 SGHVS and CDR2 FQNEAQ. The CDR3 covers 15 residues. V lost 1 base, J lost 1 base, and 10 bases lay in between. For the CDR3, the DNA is TGTGCCAGCAGCTTAGAAGGAAGGACCCAAGAGACCCAGTACTTC. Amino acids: CASSLEGRTQETQYF. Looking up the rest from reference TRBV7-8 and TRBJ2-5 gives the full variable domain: GAGVSQSPRYKVAKRGQDVALRCDPISGHVSLFWYQQALGQGPEFLTYFQNEAQLDKSGLPSDRFFAERPEGSVSTLKIQRTQQEDSAVYLCASSLEGRTQETQYFGPGTRLLVL.

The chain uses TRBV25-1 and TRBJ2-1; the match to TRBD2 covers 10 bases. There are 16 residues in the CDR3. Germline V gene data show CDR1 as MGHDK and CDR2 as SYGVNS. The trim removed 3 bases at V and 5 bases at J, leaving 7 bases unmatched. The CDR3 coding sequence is TGTGCCAGCAGTGAGCTAGCGGGGGAGGGGGACAATGAGCAGTTCTTC. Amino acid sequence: CASSELAGEGDNEQFF. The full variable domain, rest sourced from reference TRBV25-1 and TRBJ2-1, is EADIYQTPRYLVIGTGKKITLECSQTMGHDKMYWYQQDPGMELHLIHYSYGVNSTEKGDLSSESTVSRIRTEHFPLTLESARPSHTSQYLCASSELAGEGDNEQFFGPGTRLTVL.

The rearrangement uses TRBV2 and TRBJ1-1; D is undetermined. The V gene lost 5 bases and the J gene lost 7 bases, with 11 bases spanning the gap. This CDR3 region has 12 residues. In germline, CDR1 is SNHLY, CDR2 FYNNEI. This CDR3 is CASSPAGVEAFF. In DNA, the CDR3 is TGTGCCAGCAGTCCCGCGGGAGTTGAAGCTTTCTTT.

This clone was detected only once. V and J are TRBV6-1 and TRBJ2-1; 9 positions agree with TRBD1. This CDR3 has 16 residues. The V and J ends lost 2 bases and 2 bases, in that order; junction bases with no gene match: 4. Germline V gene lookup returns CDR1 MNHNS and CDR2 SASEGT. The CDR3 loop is CASSEPGQGTYNEQFF. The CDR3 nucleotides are TGTGCCAGCAGTGAACCCGGACAGGGGACCTACAATGAGCAGTTCTTC.

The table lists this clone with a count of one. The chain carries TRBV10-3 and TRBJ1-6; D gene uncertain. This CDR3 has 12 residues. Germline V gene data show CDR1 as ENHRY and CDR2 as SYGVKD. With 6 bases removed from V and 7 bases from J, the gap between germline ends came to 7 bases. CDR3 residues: CAIRPPNSPLHF. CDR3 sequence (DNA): TGTGCCATCAGGCCCCCGAATTCACCCCTCCACTTT.

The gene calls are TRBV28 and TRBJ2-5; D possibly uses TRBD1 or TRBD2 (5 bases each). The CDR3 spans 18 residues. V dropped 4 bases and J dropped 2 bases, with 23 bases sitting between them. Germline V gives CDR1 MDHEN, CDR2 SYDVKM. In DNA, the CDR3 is TGTGCCAGCAGTTCAGGGTTAGCGTCCGTCGTGACTCAAGAGACCCAGTACTTC. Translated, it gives CASSSGLASVVTQETQYF.

This CDR3 is CASSFIPGLEDNEQFF. DNA of the CDR3: TGTGCCAGCAGCTTCATCCCGGGACTAGAGGACAATGAGCAGTTCTTC. The V and J genes are TRBV7-3 and TRBJ2-1, with TRBD2 matching 8 bases. Germline lookup yields CDR1 SGHTA and CDR2 FQGTGA. V shed 3 bases, J shed 5 bases, and the junction held 9 bases outside the gene matches. The CDR3 extends over 16 amino acids.

CDR3: CASSQELSNWPQHF. Here the CDR3 DNA reads TGCGCCAGCAGCCAAGAACTGTCCAATTGGCCCCAGCATTTT. The genes are TRBV4-1 and TRBJ1-5; D is undetermined. The CDR3 has 14 residues. V gave up 0 bases and J gave up 9 bases, with 12 bases separating them. Germline CDR1 and CDR2: MGHRA and YSYEKL.

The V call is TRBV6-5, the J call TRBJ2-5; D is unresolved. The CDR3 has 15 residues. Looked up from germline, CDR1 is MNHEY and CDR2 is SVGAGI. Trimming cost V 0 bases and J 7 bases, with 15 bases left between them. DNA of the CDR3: TGTGCCAGCAGTTACTCGATAGGGCAGGCAGGGACCCAGTACTTC. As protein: CASSYSIGQAGTQYF.

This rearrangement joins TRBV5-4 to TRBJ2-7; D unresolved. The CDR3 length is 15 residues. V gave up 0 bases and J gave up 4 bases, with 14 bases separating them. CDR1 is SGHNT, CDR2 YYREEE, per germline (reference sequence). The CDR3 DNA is TGTGCCAGCAGCTTGGGGCGAGCAGGAATATACGAGCAGTACTTC. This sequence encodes CASSLGRAGIYEQYF.

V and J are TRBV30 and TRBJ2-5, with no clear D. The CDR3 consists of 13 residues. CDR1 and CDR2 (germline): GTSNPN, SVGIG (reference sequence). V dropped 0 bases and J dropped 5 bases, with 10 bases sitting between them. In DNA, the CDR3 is TGTGCCTGGAGTGTACTGGGGTTGGAGACCCAGTACTTC. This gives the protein CAWSVLGLETQYF.

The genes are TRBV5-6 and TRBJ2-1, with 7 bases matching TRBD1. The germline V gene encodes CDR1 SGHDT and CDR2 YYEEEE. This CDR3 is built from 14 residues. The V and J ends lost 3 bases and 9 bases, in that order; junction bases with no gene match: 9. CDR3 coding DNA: TGTGCCAGCAGCTCCGAGACAGGGTGGGGTGAGCAGTTCTTC. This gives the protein CASSSETGWGEQFF.

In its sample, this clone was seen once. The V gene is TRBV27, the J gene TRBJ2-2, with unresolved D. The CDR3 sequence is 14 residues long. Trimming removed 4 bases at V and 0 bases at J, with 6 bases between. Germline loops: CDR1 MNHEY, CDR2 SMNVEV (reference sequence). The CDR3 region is CASSYYTNTGELFF. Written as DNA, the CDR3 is TGTGCCAGCAGTTACTATACGAACACCGGGGAGCTGTTTTTT.

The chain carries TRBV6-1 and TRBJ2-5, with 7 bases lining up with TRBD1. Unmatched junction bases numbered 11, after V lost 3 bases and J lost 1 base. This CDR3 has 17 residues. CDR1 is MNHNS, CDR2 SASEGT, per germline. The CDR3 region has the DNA TGTGCCAGCAGTGACGACAGGGTTCCGGTATCCCAAGAGACCCAGTACTTC. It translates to CASSDDRVPVSQETQYF.

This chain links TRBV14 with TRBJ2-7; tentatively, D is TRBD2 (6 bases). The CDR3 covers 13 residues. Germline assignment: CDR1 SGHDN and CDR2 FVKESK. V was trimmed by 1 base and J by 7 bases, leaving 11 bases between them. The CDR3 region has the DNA TGTGCCAGCAGCCAAGGGACTACGCGGGAGCAGTACTTC. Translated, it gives CASSQGTTREQYF.

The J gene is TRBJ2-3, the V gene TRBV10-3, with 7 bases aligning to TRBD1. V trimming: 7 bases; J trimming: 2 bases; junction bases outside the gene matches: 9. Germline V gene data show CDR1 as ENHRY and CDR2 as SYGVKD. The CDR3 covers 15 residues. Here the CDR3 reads CAITAGTAHTDTQYF. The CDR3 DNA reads TGTGCCATCACAGCCGGGACAGCCCACACAGATACGCAGTATTTT.

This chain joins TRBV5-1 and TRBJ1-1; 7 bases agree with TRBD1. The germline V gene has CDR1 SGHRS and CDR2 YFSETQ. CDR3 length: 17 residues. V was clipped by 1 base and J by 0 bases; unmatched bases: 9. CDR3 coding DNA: TGCGCCAGCAGCTTGCTTTGGCAGGGGGGGATGAACACTGAAGCTTTCTTT. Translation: CASSLLWQGGMNTEAFF.

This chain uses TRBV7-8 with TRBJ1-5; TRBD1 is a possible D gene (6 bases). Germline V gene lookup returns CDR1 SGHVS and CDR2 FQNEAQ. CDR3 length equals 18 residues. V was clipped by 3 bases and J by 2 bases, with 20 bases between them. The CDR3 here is CASSLALYGGAGNQPQHF. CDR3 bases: TGTGCCAGCAGCTTGGCCCTCTACGGGGGCGCGGGCAATCAGCCCCAGCATTTT.

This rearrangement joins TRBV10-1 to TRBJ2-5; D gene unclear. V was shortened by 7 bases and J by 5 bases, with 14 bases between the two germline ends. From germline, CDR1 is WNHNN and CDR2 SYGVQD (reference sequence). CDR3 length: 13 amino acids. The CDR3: CASNPGPGETQYF. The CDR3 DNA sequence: TGCGCCAGCAATCCGGGTCCCGGGGAGACCCAGTACTTC.

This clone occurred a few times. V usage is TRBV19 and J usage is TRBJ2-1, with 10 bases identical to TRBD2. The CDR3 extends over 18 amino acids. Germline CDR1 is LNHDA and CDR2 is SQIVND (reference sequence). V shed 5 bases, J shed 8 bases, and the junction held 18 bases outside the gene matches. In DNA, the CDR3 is TGTGCCAGTAGTGGGACATCTCTGGTAGCGGGAGGAGGGGATGAGCAGTTCTTC. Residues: CASSGTSLVAGGGDEQFF.

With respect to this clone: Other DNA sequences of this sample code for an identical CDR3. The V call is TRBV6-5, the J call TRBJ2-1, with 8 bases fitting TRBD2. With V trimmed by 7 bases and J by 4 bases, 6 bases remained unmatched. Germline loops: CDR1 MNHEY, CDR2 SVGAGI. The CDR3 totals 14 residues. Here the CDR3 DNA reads TGTGCCAGCACCGTAGCGGGGACTTACAATGAGCAGTTCTTC. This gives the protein CASTVAGTYNEQFF.

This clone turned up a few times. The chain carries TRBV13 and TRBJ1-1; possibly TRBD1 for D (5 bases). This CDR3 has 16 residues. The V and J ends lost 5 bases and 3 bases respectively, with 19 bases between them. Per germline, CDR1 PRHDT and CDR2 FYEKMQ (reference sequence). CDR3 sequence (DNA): TGTGCCAGCAGCAGTTATGGGGGGTCGAGTGACACTGAAGCTTTCTTT. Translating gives CASSSYGGSSDTEAFF. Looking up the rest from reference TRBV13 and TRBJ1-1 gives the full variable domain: AAGVIQSPRHLIKEKRETATLKCYPIPRHDTVYWYQQGPGQDPQFLISFYEKMQSDKGSIPDRFSAQQFSDYHSELNMSSLELGDSALYFCASSSYGGSSDTEAFFGQGTRLTVV.

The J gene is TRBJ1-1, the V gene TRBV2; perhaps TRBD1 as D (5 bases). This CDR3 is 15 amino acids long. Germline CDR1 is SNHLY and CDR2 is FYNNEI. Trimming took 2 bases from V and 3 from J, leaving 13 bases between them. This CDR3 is CASSETGPLYTEAFF. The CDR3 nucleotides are TGTGCCAGCAGTGAAACAGGCCCGTTGTACACTGAAGCTTTCTTT.

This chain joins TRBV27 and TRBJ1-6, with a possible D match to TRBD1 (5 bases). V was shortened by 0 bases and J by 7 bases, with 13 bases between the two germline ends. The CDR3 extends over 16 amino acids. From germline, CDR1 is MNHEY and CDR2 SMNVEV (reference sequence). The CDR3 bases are TGTGCCAGCAGTTTATCGATCGGGGCAGGGAATTCACCCCTCCACTTT. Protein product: CASSLSIGAGNSPLHF.

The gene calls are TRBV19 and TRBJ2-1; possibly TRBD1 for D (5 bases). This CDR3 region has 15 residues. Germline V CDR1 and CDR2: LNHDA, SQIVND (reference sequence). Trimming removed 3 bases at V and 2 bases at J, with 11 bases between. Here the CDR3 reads CASSMFDSAYNEQFF. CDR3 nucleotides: TGTGCCAGTAGTATGTTCGACAGCGCCTACAATGAGCAGTTCTTC.

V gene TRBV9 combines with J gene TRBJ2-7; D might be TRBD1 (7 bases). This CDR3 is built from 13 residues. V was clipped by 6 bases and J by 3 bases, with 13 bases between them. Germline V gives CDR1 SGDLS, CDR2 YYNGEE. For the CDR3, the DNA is TGTGCCAGCAATTCAGGGGGAGGCTACGAGCAGTACTTC. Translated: CASNSGGGYEQYF.

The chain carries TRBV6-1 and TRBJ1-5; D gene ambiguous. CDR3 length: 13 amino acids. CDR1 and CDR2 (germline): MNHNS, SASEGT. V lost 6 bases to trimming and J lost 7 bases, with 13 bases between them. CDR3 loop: CASRWGGWQPQHF. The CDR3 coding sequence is TGTGCCAGCAGGTGGGGAGGTTGGCAGCCCCAGCATTTT.

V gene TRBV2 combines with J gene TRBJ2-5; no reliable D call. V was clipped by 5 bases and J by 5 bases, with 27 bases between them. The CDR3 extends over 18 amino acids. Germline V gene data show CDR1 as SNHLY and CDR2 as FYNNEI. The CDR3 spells CASSITTDQINYTETQYF. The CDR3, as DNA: TGTGCCAGCAGTATAACTACCGATCAAATTAATTACACCGAGACCCAGTACTTC.

The CDR3, as DNA: TGTGCCAGCAGCTTGGTCGTGACGGACGGAAACACCATATATTTT. It encodes CASSLVVTDGNTIYF. The chain uses TRBV7-9 and TRBJ1-3; D not resolved. CDR1 is SEHNR, CDR2 FQNEAQ, per germline (reference sequence). This CDR3 comprises 15 residues. Trimming took 3 bases from V and 4 from J, leaving 13 bases between them.